Presented here are 9 T cell receptor beta chains from one specimen sequenced in a study of CD8+ T cells in alopecia areata. Sequencing used cDNA as its template, made by extracting RNA and reverse transcribing it. Method: immunoSEQ multiplex PCR; TCRdb's copy keeps in-frame clones and lacks some. The data hold roughly 64,000 clones, with around 46% observed a single time. Documented treatment: oral pan-JAK inhibitor, 5-10 mg twice daily. The material sequenced was CD8+ T cells sorted from blood, taken at approximately week 36, from a patient treated with tofacitinib. These receptors were taken from a human donor with alopecia areata.

The chain has TRBV27 and TRBJ2-7; D is unclear. V was cut by 6 bases and J by 3 bases, with 12 bases left in between. CDR1 and CDR2 from the germline V gene are MNHEY and SMNVEV (reference sequence). The CDR3 contains 13 residues. This chain's CDR3 is CASSPPGRYEQYF. In DNA form, the CDR3 reads TGTGCCAGCAGCCCACCGGGCCGCTACGAGCAGTACTTC.

The chain employs TRBV15 and TRBJ1-5; D might be TRBD1 (6 bases). Germline-derived CDR1 and CDR2 are LNHNV and YYDKDF (reference sequence). Trimming stripped 3 bases from V and 1 base from J, with 10 bases between. This CDR3 comprises 15 residues. The CDR3 region is CATSSWTASNQPQHF. The CDR3 bases are TGTGCCACCAGCAGCTGGACAGCAAGCAATCAGCCCCAGCATTTT.

This chain connects TRBV4-3 to TRBJ2-7; D gene ambiguous. Germline CDR1 is LGHNA and CDR2 is YSLEER. Trimming pared 1 base from V and 2 bases from J, leaving 9 bases between. The CDR3 loop spans 14 amino acids. Here the CDR3 reads CASSQGTEAYEQYF. The CDR3, as DNA: TGCGCCAGCAGCCAAGGGACGGAAGCCTACGAGCAGTACTTC.

This clone was picked up a small number of times. One end of the junction is discordant with germline, which a read error may explain. This sequence joins TRBV20-1 and TRBJ2-6; possibly TRBD1 for D (6 bases). This CDR3 spans 8 amino acids. Germline CDR1 is DFQATT and CDR2 is SNEGSKA (reference sequence). The CDR3 sequence: CSAGGHSF. CDR3 nucleotides: TGCAGTGCTGGGGGACATTCTTTC.

The V call is TRBV28, the J call TRBJ1-5; 7 nucleotides match TRBD1. The CDR3 extends over 16 amino acids. Germline trimming cut 2 bases from V and 0 bases from J; bases unmatched to any gene: 4. Germline loops: CDR1 MDHEN, CDR2 SYDVKM. DNA for the CDR3: TGTGCCAGCAGTTTAATCACAGGGGTTAGCAATCAGCCCCAGCATTTT. It encodes CASSLITGVSNQPQHF.

This chain links TRBV29-1 with TRBJ1-2; D is possibly TRBD1 (5 bases). Germline V lookup: CDR1 SQVTM, CDR2 ANQGSEA. V lost 0 bases and J 5 bases, leaving 13 bases between the germline ends. The length of the CDR3 is 14 residues. CDR3 residues: CSVEEGQGPYGYTF. The DNA of the CDR3 is TGCAGCGTTGAAGAGGGGCAGGGTCCTTATGGCTACACCTTC.

In its sample, this clone was seen many times. This chain uses TRBV9 with TRBJ2-7, with a possible D match to TRBD2 (5 bases). V was trimmed by 3 bases and J by 5 bases, leaving 12 bases between them. CDR1 SGDLS and CDR2 YYNGEE come from the germline V gene. This CDR3 is 13 amino acids long. The DNA of the CDR3 is TGTGCCAGCAGCGGACGACGAGGGAACGAGCAGTACTTC. Translated: CASSGRRGNEQYF.

This clone came up once. CDR3: CASIKEGAKNIQYF. DNA of the CDR3: TGTGCCAGCATAAAAGAAGGGGCCAAAAACATTCAGTACTTC. The chain has TRBV27 and TRBJ2-4; D call uncertain. Germline loops: CDR1 MNHEY, CDR2 SMNVEV (reference sequence). The CDR3 has 14 residues. The V end lost 7 bases, the J end lost 1 base, and 11 bases lay between the germline ends.

CDR3 residues: CASSPVATSNEQFF. DNA for the CDR3: TGCGCCAGCAGCCCAGTGGCAACCTCAAATGAGCAGTTCTTC. V is TRBV4-1 and J is TRBJ2-1, with D hard to call. Trimming took off 4 bases at V and 7 bases at J, with 14 bases between the two ends. This CDR3 contains 14 residues. Germline V lookup: CDR1 MGHRA, CDR2 YSYEKL.